The clone carrying this TCR beta chain was counted only a few times. Original processing methods: Amplification from reference gene primers served as the basis for estimated nucleated cell counts. Here immunoSEQ multiplex PCR was the method, and the copy in TCRdb shows in-frame clones only, minus some. V and J calls and clone size are as listed in that table; D and trimming were resolved from the DNA. This sample has roughly 180,000 clones, with around 83% found just once. The data stem from a study of blood T cell repertoires in COVID-19. The overall study: The samples span acute and convalescent COVID-19 from the United States, Italy and Spain. Sources were T cells, B-cell-depleted T cells, or PBMCs; the material itself was cDNA or gDNA.

This receptor was obtained from a woman aged 25 to 45 with active or convalescent COVID-19. The material sequenced was peripheral blood.

The CDR3 bases are TGTGCCAGCAGTGACACAGGGGGAAACTATGGCTACACCTTC. As protein: CASSDTGGNYGYTF. The chain has TRBV6-1 and TRBJ1-2; 8 bases are shared with TRBD1. J was trimmed by 2 bases and V by 3 bases; bases with no gene match: 2. CDR3 length equals 14 residues. Looked up from germline, CDR1 is MNHNS and CDR2 is SASEGT.